Given below is one T cell receptor (beta chain) in context. What it recognizes is unknown. Germline trimming cut 7 bases from V and 7 bases from J; bases unmatched to any gene: 14. Germline V gives CDR1 SGDLS, CDR2 YYNGEE. The CDR3 totals 15 residues. The data were obtained in a study of EBV T-cell therapy then PD-1 blockade in nasopharyngeal carcinoma. This table comes from immunoSEQ multiplex PCR, and its TCRdb copy is limited to in-frame clones, with some not included. The sample includes 15,000 to 20,000 clones, 65% to 85% of them seen just once. Noted treatment: AdE1-LMPpoly-expanded autologous EBV-specific T-cell therapy followed by anti-PD-1 nivolumab.

The chain recombines TRBV9 with TRBJ2-1, with 7 bases aligning to TRBD2. Material: CD8+ T cells from blood, obtained at day 0 from a patient whose treatment included autologous EBV-specific T cells and nivolumab. The receptor comes from a man aged 35 to 55 with nasopharyngeal carcinoma. CDR3 coding DNA: TGTGCCAGCGGACCCCTGGGGGGGGAGAGGAATGAGCAGTTCTTC. It specifies CASGPLGGERNEQFF.